These T cell receptor beta chains were read from a single sample in a study of CDR3 diversity in severe acne. TCRdb ran MiXCR on the PCR reads and lists one entry per CDR3 protein. The sample shows under 95,000 distinct CDR3 sequences, roughly half of them seen only once. Sequencing was done on a sample of blood. The receptors come from a male donor in good health, serving as a control. Both conserved end residues are part of each CDR3. D genes are given only for firm matches. Rows give clone size only sometimes, using once, few, many, or a class for an expanded clone.

TRBJ2-1 | TRBD2 | TRBV7-9 | many | CASSLSAGGYNEQFF | TGTGCCAGCAGCTTATCGGCGGGGGGCTACAATGAGCAGTTCTTC
TRBJ2-7 | TRBD2 | TRBV28 | few | CASSLWPSGGVSYEQYF | TGTGCCAGCAGTTTATGGCCTAGCGGGGGGGTTTCCTACGAGCAGTACTTC
TRBJ1-1 | NA | TRBV5-4 | NA | CASSLQGLGDAEAIF | TGTGCCAGCAGCTTGCAGGGGCTGGGGGACGCTGAAGCTATCTTT
TRBJ2-7 | NA | TRBV7-9 | many | CASSLVSYEQYF | TGTGCCAGCAGCTTAGTCTCCTACGAGCAGTACTTC
TRBJ1-2 | NA | TRBV20-1 | NA | CSTPRKGAYGYTF | TGCAGTACCCCGAGGAAGGGAGCCTATGGCTACACCTTC
TRBJ2-5 | TRBD2 | TRBV9 | NA | CVSSAPSSGRETQYF | TGTGTCAGCAGCGCACCCTCTAGCGGGAGGGAGACCCAGTACTTC
TRBJ1-1 | NA | TRBV20-1 | NA | CSATRDGREGTEAFF | TGCAGTGCTACCCGGGACGGCCGCGAGGGCACTGAAGCTTTCTTT
TRBJ2-7 | TRBD2 | TRBV6-5 | NA | CASGVAGEYEQYF | TGTGCCAGTGGGGTAGCGGGGGAATACGAGCAGTACTTC
TRBJ2-1 | NA | TRBV28 | many | CASKHLAGGHYNEQFF | TGTGCCAGCAAACACCTAGCTGGCGGGCACTACAATGAGCAGTTCTTC
TRBJ2-6 | NA | TRBV3-1 | many | CASSQEVGSGANVLTF | TGTGCCAGCAGCCAAGAAGTAGGCTCTGGGGCCAACGTCCTGACTTTC
TRBJ2-1 | NA | TRBV20-1 | NA | CSAQGYNEQLF | TGCAGTGCCCAAGGGTACAACGAGCAGCTCTTC
TRBJ1-1 | NA | TRBV4-1 | many | CASSQGRDNEAFF | TGCGCCAGCAGCCAAGGGCGGGACAACGAAGCTTTCTTT
TRBJ2-3 | TRBD2 | TRBV7-9 | medium-sized | CASSLSGGNTDTQYF | TGTGCCAGCAGCTTAAGCGGGGGCAACACAGATACGCAGTATTTT
TRBJ1-4 | TRBD1 | TRBV2 | NA | CTSRKQGFATNEKLFF | TGTACCAGTCGGAAACAGGGGTTTGCCACTAATGAAAAACTGTTTTTT
TRBJ1-3 | NA | TRBV10-2 | NA | CASSEWLSSGNTIYF | TGCGCCAGCAGTGAATGGCTGAGCTCTGGAAACACCATATATTTT
TRBJ1-1 | NA | TRBV19 | NA | CASKPGVNTEAFF | TGTGCCAGCAAGCCGGGGGTGAACACTGAAGCTTTCTTT
TRBJ1-6 | NA | TRBV4-2 | medium-sized | CASSQVYAGGLGSPLHF | TGTGCCAGCAGCCAAGTATACGCAGGCGGCCTCGGTTCACCCCTCCACTTT
TRBJ2-6 | NA | TRBV7-6 | few | CASSPTPLGANVLTF | TGTGCCAGCAGTCCGACACCTTTGGGGGCCAACGTCCTGACTTTC
TRBJ2-5 | NA | TRBV27 | few | CASQPRDNQETQYF | TGTGCCTCTCAACCCCGGGACAACCAAGAGACCCAGTACTTC
TRBJ1-5 | NA | TRBV19 | many | CASSIPADTQPQHF | TGTGCCAGTAGTATTCCGGCAGACACTCAGCCCCAGCATTTT
TRBJ2-2 | TRBD1 | TRBV24-1 | NA | CATSDLLGDRSSGELFF | TGTGCCACCAGTGATTTGCTAGGGGACAGATCTTCCGGGGAGCTGTTTTTT
TRBJ1-2 | NA | TRBV4-1 | many | CASSQDGRDYGYTF | TGCGCCAGCAGCCAAGATGGCAGGGACTATGGCTACACCTTC
TRBJ2-6 | TRBD1 | TRBV7-9 | NA | CASNRGKALSGANVLTF | TGTGCCAGCAACAGGGGGAAGGCCCTCTCTGGGGCCAACGTCCTGACTTTC
TRBJ2-5 | NA | TRBV10-3 | NA | CASSYDALETQYF | TGTGCCAGCAGTTACGACGCTCTGGAGACCCAGTACTTC
TRBJ2-1 | NA | TRBV2 | many | CASSPRQRSHNEQFF | TGTGCCAGCAGCCCTCGACAGAGGTCCCACAATGAGCAGTTCTTC
TRBJ2-3 | NA | TRBV29-1 | many | CSVEDREVPTDTQYF | TGCAGCGTTGAAGACCGGGAAGTACCCACAGATACGCAGTATTTT
TRBJ1-1 | NA | TRBV5-4 | NA | CASSLGTDDKAFF | TGTGCCAGCAGCTTGGGCACGGACGATAAAGCTTTCTTT
TRBJ2-5 | TRBD1 | TRBV20-1 | NA | CSATRQGGQPQYF | TGCAGTGCTACCCGACAGGGTGGGCAGCCCCAGTACTTC
TRBJ1-1 | NA | TRBV11-3 | NA | CASSHRPGTNTEAFF | TGTGCCAGCAGCCATAGACCCGGGACGAACACTGAAGCTTTCTTT
TRBJ1-4 | NA | TRBV25-1 | NA | CASSETERTNNEKLFF | TGTGCCAGCAGTGAGACAGAGCGGACCAACAATGAAAAACTGTTTTTT
TRBJ1-1 | TRBD1 | TRBV6-5 | few | CASSLGQGTEAFF | TGTGCCAGCAGTTTGGGACAGGGCACTGAAGCTTTCTTT
TRBJ2-7 | TRBD2 | TRBV25-1 | NA | CASSSGLAGAYEQYF | TGTGCCAGCAGCTCCGGACTAGCGGGGGCATACGAGCAGTACTTC
TRBJ2-7 | TRBD2 | TRBV6-5 | few | CASRDSGSAAYEQYF | TGTGCCAGCAGGGACAGCGGGAGTGCAGCCTACGAGCAGTACTTC
TRBJ2-7 | TRBD1 | TRBV10-3 | NA | CAISNTGDRVPYDQYF | TGTGCCATCAGCAACACTGGGGACAGAGTTCCCTACGATCAGTACTTC
TRBJ2-6 | NA | TRBV13 | NA | CASSPLVPGIGANVLTF | TGTGCCAGCAGCCCCCTTGTACCGGGTATTGGGGCCAACGTCCTGACTTTC
TRBJ1-3 | NA | TRBV28 | few | CASSFRGQGNTIYF | TGTGCCAGCAGTTTTCGGGGGCAGGGAAACACCATATATTTT
TRBJ1-2 | TRBD1 | TRBV7-6 | NA | CASSSGQGYYGYTF | TGTGCCAGCAGCTCGGGACAGGGGTACTATGGCTACACCTTC
TRBJ1-1 | TRBD1 | TRBV7-3 | few | CASSSNTGGTEAFF | TGTGCCAGCAGCTCCAACACAGGGGGCACTGAAGCTTTCTTT
TRBJ2-7 | TRBD1 | TRBV5-1 | NA | CASSGGQGTKQYF | TGCGCCAGCAGCGGGGGACAGGGCACCAAGCAGTACTTC
TRBJ1-1 | NA | TRBV29-1 | NA | CSAREAPHTEAFF | TGCAGTGCTAGAGAGGCCCCACACACTGAAGCTTTCTTT
TRBJ2-7 | TRBD2 | TRBV20-1 | few | CSALRREVGEQYF | TGCAGTGCCCTCAGGCGGGAGGTCGGGGAGCAGTACTTC
TRBJ2-7 | NA | TRBV2 | NA | CASSENGHGNEQYF | TGTGCCAGCAGTGAAAACGGACATGGGAACGAGCAGTACTTC
TRBJ2-3 | TRBD2 | TRBV6-4 | few | CASSQTSGTTDTQYF | TGTGCCAGCAGTCAGACTAGCGGGACTACAGATACGCAGTATTTT
TRBJ1-2 | NA | TRBV9 | NA | CASSLPGYGYTF | TGTGCCAGCTCGCTCCCGGGGTATGGCTACACCTTC
TRBJ1-1 | NA | TRBV9 | NA | CASSVDGAGEAFF | TGTGCCAGCAGCGTAGACGGGGCCGGCGAAGCTTTCTTT
TRBJ2-7 | NA | TRBV5-8 | NA | CASSLVRGTYEQYF | TGTGCCAGCAGCTTAGTCAGGGGGACTTACGAGCAGTACTTC
TRBJ1-6 | NA | TRBV20-1 | NA | CSLVGAVVSSPLHF | TGCAGCTTGGTAGGGGCGGTAGTCAGTTCACCCCTCCACTTT
TRBJ1-2 | NA | TRBV2 | NA | CASSSSTAYYGYTF | TGTGCCAGCTCTTCGTCGACAGCCTACTATGGCTACACCTTC
TRBJ2-7 | TRBD2 | TRBV6-5 | few | CASSPTSGRSYEQYF | TGTGCCAGCAGTCCTACTAGCGGGCGTTCCTACGAGCAGTACTTC
TRBJ1-3 | TRBD1 | TRBV7-3 | NA | CASSSGGTGYGNTIYF | TGTGCCAGCAGCTCCGGCGGGACAGGGTATGGAAACACCATATATTTT
TRBJ1-1 | NA | TRBV19 | NA | CASSSGVNTEAFF | TGTGCCAGTAGTTCCGGGGTGAACACTGAAGCTTTCTTT
TRBJ2-1 | TRBD2 | TRBV20-1 | NA | CSARPAGALPYNEQFF | TGCAGTGCTAGACCAGCGGGGGCCCTCCCGTACAATGAGCAGTTCTTC
TRBJ2-7 | TRBD2 | TRBV6-1 | NA | CASLSGSGYEQYF | TGTGCCAGCCTTAGCGGGAGTGGTTACGAGCAGTACTTC
TRBJ1-1 | TRBD1 | TRBV20-1 | few | CSAREFQGASSEAFF | TGCAGTGCTAGGGAATTCCAGGGGGCTAGCTCTGAAGCTTTCTTT
TRBJ1-1 | NA | TRBV19 | NA | CASGIGTEAFF | TGTGCCAGTGGTATAGGAACTGAAGCTTTCTTT
TRBJ1-6 | NA | TRBV6-5 | many | CASSYARESSYNSPLHF | TGTGCCAGCAGTTACGCCCGGGAGAGCTCCTATAATTCACCCCTCCACTTT
TRBJ2-2 | NA | TRBV5-4 | many | CASSFLPSSLNTGELFF | TGTGCCAGCAGCTTTCTCCCGAGTAGTCTGAACACCGGGGAGCTGTTTTTT
TRBJ1-1 | NA | TRBV2 | many | CASSRQVVNTEAFF | TGTGCCAGCAGTCGACAGGTGGTAAATACTGAAGCTTTCTTT
TRBJ2-5 | NA | TRBV2 | NA | CASGINGETQYF | TGTGCCAGCGGTATAAATGGAGAGACCCAGTACTTC